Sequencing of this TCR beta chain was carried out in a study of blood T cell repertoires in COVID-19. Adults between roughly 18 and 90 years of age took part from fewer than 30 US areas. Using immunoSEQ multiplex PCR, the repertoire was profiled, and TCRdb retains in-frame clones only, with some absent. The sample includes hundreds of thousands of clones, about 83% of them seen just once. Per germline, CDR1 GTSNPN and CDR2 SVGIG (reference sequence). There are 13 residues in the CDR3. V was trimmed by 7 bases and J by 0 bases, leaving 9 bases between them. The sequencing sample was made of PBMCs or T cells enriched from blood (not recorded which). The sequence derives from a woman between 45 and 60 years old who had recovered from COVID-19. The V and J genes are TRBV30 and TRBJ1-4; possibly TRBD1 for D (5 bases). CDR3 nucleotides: TGTGCCTACTCGACAGCAACTAATGAAAAACTGTTTTTT. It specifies CAYSTATNEKLFF.